The present T cell receptor beta chain was sequenced within a study of blood T cell repertoires in COVID-19. TCRdb's table, derived via immunoSEQ multiplex PCR, lists solely in-frame clones and lacks some. The table lists fewer than 250,000 clones, 75% to 90% of them singletons. Trimming took 0 bases from V and 7 from J, leaving 14 bases between them. Germline CDR1 and CDR2: SGHNT and YYREEE (reference sequence). CDR3 length equals 15 residues. The source is a man aged 25 to 40 with acute or convalescent COVID-19. The sequenced material came from peripheral blood. The rearrangement links TRBV5-4 to TRBJ2-1; perhaps TRBD1 as D (6 bases). CDR3: CASSLGGQLSNEQFF. CDR3 in DNA: TGTGCCAGCAGCTTGGGGGGGCAGTTATCGAATGAGCAGTTCTTC.